This paragraph reports one TCR beta chain. The sample comes from a study of blood T cell repertoires in COVID-19. The CDR3 has 15 residues. Trimming stripped 5 bases from V and 4 bases from J, with 18 bases between. Germline lookup yields CDR1 SEHNR and CDR2 FQNEAQ (reference sequence). Those enrolled, adults aged about 18 to 89 years, came from about two dozen US areas. Two consecutive negative NP/OP PCR tests, clearance, or resolved symptoms defined Cohort 3 recovery. In the source study's methods: Nucleated cell number was recorded as an estimate derived from reference gene primer amplification. Sequencing was performed with immunoSEQ multiplex PCR; in TCRdb, only in-frame clones are kept and a portion is missing. V and J calls and clone size are given by that table; D and trimming were obtained from the DNA. Of roughly 250,000 clones listed, around 89% are singletons.

The sequence was collected from a man aged 35 to 55 who had recovered from COVID-19. Specimen: PBMCs or T cells enriched from blood (not recorded which). The chain uses TRBV7-9 and TRBJ2-7; D possibly corresponds to TRBD1 (6 bases). CDR3 amino acids: CASSPRGQMRYEQYF. The CDR3, as DNA: TGTGCCAGCAGCCCTAGAGGACAGATGAGGTACGAGCAGTACTTC.